The 20 T cell receptor beta chains presented below share a single source sample, sequenced in a study of blood T cell repertoires in COVID-19. Sequencing was performed with immunoSEQ multiplex PCR; in TCRdb, only in-frame clones are kept and a portion is missing. The top ten hold over 2% of the sample, which has roughly 300,000 clones, approximately 90% seen once. Sequencing was done on a sample of peripheral blood. The receptors here all came from a woman between 25 and 40 years old with COVID-19, enrolled during active disease.

This clone turned up a few times. V and J are TRBV2 and TRBJ1-2, with 11 bases identical to TRBD1. J lost 7 bases, V lost 11 bases, and 6 bases had no gene match. The CDR3 covers 12 residues. Germline loops: CDR1 SNHLY, CDR2 FYNNEI. CDR3 residues: CAGGQGAGGYTF. CDR3 in DNA: TGTGCCGGAGGACAGGGGGCTGGTGGCTACACCTTC.

This chain joins TRBV2 and TRBJ1-2; TRBD1 agrees at 7 bases. The length of the CDR3 is 13 residues. Germline V gene sequence: CDR1 SNHLY, CDR2 FYNNEI. V was pared by 5 bases and J by 6 bases, with 6 bases of the junction left unmatched. The CDR3 protein is CASSLRGNHGYTF. The CDR3 DNA follows: TGTGCCAGCAGTCTCAGGGGGAACCATGGCTACACCTTC.

The table lists this clone with a count of one. This chain links TRBV7-9 with TRBJ2-1, with TRBD2 matching over 7 bases. J lost 4 bases, V lost 5 bases, and 11 bases had no gene match. Germline V gene sequence: CDR1 SEHNR, CDR2 FQNEAQ (reference sequence). The CDR3 has 16 residues. CDR3 region: CASSDYSGRPYNEQFF. The CDR3 region has the DNA TGTGCCAGCAGCGATTATAGCGGGCGACCGTACAATGAGCAGTTCTTC.

V and J are TRBV15 and TRBJ1-5; the D gene is possibly TRBD1 (5 bases). In germline, CDR1 is LNHNV, CDR2 YYDKDF (reference sequence). V was shortened by 6 bases and J by 4 bases, with 13 bases between the two germline ends. This CDR3 contains 14 residues. The CDR3 sequence: CATSGGRENQPQHF. The CDR3 DNA follows: TGTGCCACCAGTGGGGGACGGGAGAATCAGCCCCAGCATTTT.

V usage is TRBV20-1 and J usage is TRBJ2-1; possible D gene TRBD2, 6 bases. The CDR3 consists of 11 residues. V was clipped by 0 bases and J by 14 bases, with 11 bases between them. CDR1 is DFQATT, CDR2 SNEGSKA, per germline (reference sequence). The CDR3: CSARDRLDEFF. Here the CDR3 DNA reads TGCAGTGCTAGAGACCGACTAGATGAGTTCTTC.

With regard to this clone: An end of the junction differs from the germline gene, which may be a read error. The chain uses TRBV2 and TRBJ2-5; the D is unclear. CDR3 size: 11 residues. CDR1 is SNHLY and CDR2 is FYNNEI in the germline V gene. CDR3 residues: CASIERETQYF. The CDR3 nucleotides read TGTGCCAGCATTGAACGGGAGACCCAGTACTTC.

The chain carries TRBV25-1 and TRBJ1-5; D remains unclear. Per the germline V gene, CDR1 is MGHDK and CDR2 is SYGVNS. This CDR3 has 15 amino acids. The V and J ends lost 3 bases and 0 bases respectively, with 9 bases between them. The CDR3 DNA is TGTGCCAGCAGTGACAATCTCTATAGCAATCAGCCCCAGCATTTT. It translates to CASSDNLYSNQPQHF. The full variable domain, with the rest looked up from reference TRBV25-1 and TRBJ1-5, is EADIYQTPRYLVIGTGKKITLECSQTMGHDKMYWYQQDPGMELHLIHYSYGVNSTEKGDLSSESTVSRIRTEHFPLTLESARPSHTSQYLCASSDNLYSNQPQHFGDGTRLSIL.

This clone has just one count. The rearrangement joins TRBV28 to TRBJ2-3; 12 bases map to TRBD2. Germline assignment: CDR1 MDHEN and CDR2 SYDVKM. The CDR3 contains 16 residues. Trimming took 5 bases from V and 2 from J; bases not matched to a gene: 5. CDR3: CASSPASGRATDTQYF. CDR3 nucleotide sequence: TGTGCCAGCAGTCCTGCTAGCGGGAGGGCCACAGATACGCAGTATTTT.

CDR3 sequence reads: CASRRLGFSEKLFF. The CDR3 DNA sequence: TGTGCCAGCAGAAGACTAGGGTTTTCTGAAAAACTGTTTTTT. J is TRBJ1-4 and V is TRBV7-9; no clear D gene. Germline loops: CDR1 SEHNR, CDR2 FQNEAQ (reference sequence). V dropped 6 bases and J dropped 7 bases, with 15 bases sitting between them. There are 14 residues in the CDR3.

V and J are TRBV3-1 (or the pseudogene TRBV3-2) and TRBJ2-7, with TRBD2 as a possible D gene (6 bases). Germline lookup yields CDR1 LGHDT and CDR2 YNNKEL (reference sequence). V was cut by 4 bases and J by 7 bases, with 14 bases left in between. The CDR3 contains 13 residues. The CDR3 coding sequence is TGTGCCAGCAGCCCCCGGACTACCCTAGAGCAGTACTTC. Protein sequence: CASSPRTTLEQYF.

The chain has TRBV9 and TRBJ2-2; 13 nucleotides line up with TRBD2. With V trimmed by 0 bases and J by 4 bases, 9 bases remained unmatched. The CDR3 is 19 amino acids. CDR1 and CDR2 from the germline V gene are SGDLS and YYNGEE. The DNA of the CDR3 is TGTGCCAGCAGCGTAGAACTAGCGGGAGGGCCCCGTGTCACCGGGGAGCTGTTTTTT. Its protein is CASSVELAGGPRVTGELFF.

J is TRBJ1-2 and V is TRBV28; a weak D match, TRBD1 (6 bases). The germline V gene encodes CDR1 MDHEN and CDR2 SYDVKM. This CDR3 is 14 amino acids long. V lost 1 base, J lost 4 bases, and 10 bases lay in between. The CDR3 loop is CASSLLAGVYGYTF. The CDR3 DNA reads as TGTGCCAGCAGTTTATTGGCAGGGGTCTATGGCTACACCTTC.

This chain uses TRBV28 with TRBJ2-4; D call uncertain. Germline V CDR1 and CDR2: MDHEN, SYDVKM. V was shortened by 5 bases and J by 0 bases, with 2 bases between the two germline ends. This CDR3 contains 12 residues. The CDR3 reads CASSLAKNIQYF. DNA of the CDR3: TGTGCCAGCAGTCTAGCCAAAAACATTCAGTACTTC.

The CDR3 reads CASSVATATYGLGEKLFF. DNA of the CDR3: TGTGCCAGCAGCGTAGCTACCGCGACTTACGGCCTTGGGGAAAAACTGTTTTTT. The chain uses TRBV9 and TRBJ1-4; D uncertain. With 0 bases removed from V and 8 bases from J, the gap between germline ends came to 23 bases. The CDR3 runs to 18 residues. Germline loops: CDR1 SGDLS, CDR2 YYNGEE.

The gene calls are TRBV27 and TRBJ1-5; 10 nucleotides match TRBD1. V lost 5 bases and J lost 5; bases outside the gene matches: 3. The CDR3 has 14 amino acids. CDR1 is MNHEY and CDR2 is SMNVEV in the germline V gene (reference sequence). The CDR3: CASSVTGGYQPQHF. CDR3 nucleotides: TGTGCCAGCAGTGTGACAGGGGGCTATCAGCCCCAGCATTTT.

V usage is TRBV3-1 (or the pseudogene TRBV3-2) and J usage is TRBJ2-6; 12 bases are shared with TRBD2. In germline, CDR1 is LGHDT, CDR2 YNNKEL (reference sequence). The V gene end was trimmed by 3 bases and the J gene end by 3 bases; junction bases not matched to a gene: 6. The CDR3 loop spans 18 amino acids. CDR3 sequence: CASSHRLAGVFGANVLTF. CDR3 sequence (DNA): TGTGCCAGCAGCCACAGACTAGCGGGAGTATTTGGGGCCAACGTCCTGACTTTC.

V is TRBV7-9 and J is TRBJ2-3; 7 nucleotides line up with TRBD2. In germline, CDR1 is SEHNR, CDR2 FQNEAQ (reference sequence). With 5 bases clipped from V and 2 bases from J, the junction kept 10 bases outside the gene matches. The CDR3 runs to 16 residues. CDR3 sequence (DNA): TGTGCCAGCAGCGCCCCCACTAGCGAGAACACAGATACGCAGTATTTT. As protein: CASSAPTSENTDTQYF.

This rearrangement joins TRBV5-4 to TRBJ2-1, with 9 nucleotides matching TRBD1. CDR3 length equals 14 residues. With 3 bases clipped from V and 10 bases from J, the junction kept 8 bases outside the gene matches. Germline CDR1 is SGHNT and CDR2 is YYREEE (reference sequence). The CDR3 DNA follows: TGTGCCAGCAGCTCAGGGGGACAGGGCTTGGAGCAGTTCTTC. Its translation: CASSSGGQGLEQFF.

This clone was observed once. V and J are TRBV3-1 (or the pseudogene TRBV3-2) and TRBJ2-7, with 11 nucleotides matching TRBD2. The V and J ends lost 4 bases and 4 bases, in that order; junction bases with no gene match: 3. Germline loops: CDR1 LGHDT, CDR2 YNNKEL (reference sequence). The CDR3 loop spans 14 amino acids. The CDR3 region is CASSPGTSGYEQYF. The CDR3 DNA follows: TGTGCCAGCAGCCCCGGGACTAGCGGATACGAGCAGTACTTC.

This chain links TRBV5-4 with TRBJ2-2, with D possibly being TRBD1 (5 bases). Germline V CDR1 and CDR2: SGHNT, YYREEE (reference sequence). CDR3 length: 17 residues. The V end was cut by 0 bases, the J end by 0 bases, with 12 bases between. CDR3 protein: CASSLGRQGANTGELFF. The CDR3 DNA sequence: TGTGCCAGCAGCTTGGGTCGGCAGGGCGCGAACACCGGGGAGCTGTTTTTT.